This T cell receptor (beta chain) is drawn from a study of CD8+ T cells in alopecia areata. Sorting of CD4+ cells into CD25+CD127- cells (for five patients) was performed. As part of sample collection, lesional scalp punch biopsies and peripheral blood were taken from alopecia areata patients. Separation by sorting yielded CD4+ and CD8+ T cells from PBMCs. This clone was picked up one time. What it binds is not known. Study conclusions and caveats: Normal scalp had lower clonality than lesional scalp, with alopecia totalis/universalis lesions showing this most strongly.

V lost 1 base and J lost 7, with 14 bases in between. The germline V gene encodes CDR1 MNHEY and CDR2 SMNVEV (reference sequence). CDR3 length: 14 residues. The sequencing template was cDNA reverse transcribed from extracted RNA. Sequencing used immunoSEQ multiplex PCR; TCRdb keeps in-frame clones, though not all of them. This table holds fewer than 40,000 clones, around half found once. The chain carries TRBV27 and TRBJ2-7; D remains ambiguous. Sequencing was performed on CD4+ Tregs sorted from blood. The receptor comes from a human donor with alopecia areata. DNA for the CDR3: TGTGCCAGCAGTTTATATGGCGGCCTTGGGGAGCAGTACTTC. This codes for CASSLYGGLGEQYF.